The 15 T cell receptor beta chains in this list originate from one sample, sequenced in a study of T cell changes during pregnancy in multiple sclerosis. Using immunoSEQ multiplex PCR, the repertoire was profiled, and TCRdb retains in-frame clones only, with some absent. The data contain 35,000 to 50,000 clones, 80% to 85% of them singletons. Sequenced material: CD4+ T cells from peripheral blood mononuclear cells, taken before pregnancy. These receptors originate from a female donor with multiple sclerosis, enrolled in a pregnancy study.

The V call is TRBV5-1, the J call TRBJ1-2, with D perhaps matching TRBD1 (5 bases). V lost 0 bases and J lost 6, with 9 bases in between. The CDR3 is 13 residues long. CDR1 is SGHRS and CDR2 is YFSETQ in the germline V gene. CDR3 sequence: CASSLGQSDGYTF. The CDR3, as DNA: TGCGCCAGCAGCTTGGGACAGTCAGATGGCTACACCTTC.

The chain carries TRBV6-1 and TRBJ1-1; D is possibly TRBD1 (5 bases). Trimming cost V 4 bases and J 7 bases, with 16 bases left between them. The CDR3 has 14 amino acids. Looked up from germline, CDR1 is MNHNS and CDR2 is SASEGT. The CDR3, as DNA: TGTGCCAGCAGTGGGTCCGCAGGGCGGGATGAAGCTTTCTTT. It codes for CASSGSAGRDEAFF.

In regard to this clone: The germline gene is not matched at one end of the junction; a read error may be the cause. The chain couples TRBV6-1 to TRBJ2-7; TRBD1 might be the D (6 bases). Looked up from germline, CDR1 is MNHNS and CDR2 is SASEGT. This CDR3 has 12 amino acids. CDR3 bases: TGTGCCAGCAGTGAAATGGAAGGTACAGGGATCTTC. Translation gives CASSEMEGTGIF.

The J gene is TRBJ1-2, the V gene TRBV6-6; TRBD1 is a possible D gene (5 bases). The CDR3 sequence is 15 residues long. Germline assignment: CDR1 MNHNY and CDR2 SVGAGI (reference sequence). With 7 bases removed from V and 7 bases from J, the gap between germline ends came to 22 bases. The CDR3 is CASTTAEDTTGGYTF. Written as DNA, the CDR3 is TGTGCCAGCACGACGGCAGAGGACACGACCGGTGGCTACACCTTC.

This sequence joins TRBV5-6 and TRBJ1-4; D unclear. The CDR3 sequence is 15 residues long. From germline, CDR1 is SGHDT and CDR2 YYEEEE. V was clipped by 0 bases and J by 7 bases, with 13 bases between them. The CDR3 is CASSLAFGVGEKLFF. DNA of the CDR3: TGTGCCAGCAGCTTGGCCTTCGGGGTTGGTGAAAAACTGTTTTTT.

The chain links TRBV10-3 to TRBJ1-1, with D unclear. Per the germline V gene, CDR1 is ENHRY and CDR2 is SYGVKD. The CDR3 contains 14 residues. V was clipped by 6 bases and J by 8 bases, with 19 bases between them. CDR3 DNA sequence: TGTGCCATCAGGGGAAACACGGGATTAGAGGAAGCTTTCTTT. The encoded protein is CAIRGNTGLEEAFF.

The rearrangement uses TRBV13 and TRBJ2-7, with 9 bases that match TRBD1. J was trimmed by 7 bases and V by 4 bases; bases with no gene match: 2. Germline lookup yields CDR1 PRHDT and CDR2 FYEKMQ (reference sequence). There are 12 residues in the CDR3. CDR3 nucleotide sequence: TGTGCCAGCAGCTCAGGACAGGGGGAGCAGTACTTC. Translated, it gives CASSSGQGEQYF.

The V and J genes are TRBV5-1 and TRBJ1-1; D may be TRBD1 (5 bases). The length of the CDR3 is 15 residues. In germline, CDR1 is SGHRS, CDR2 YFSETQ. The V gene lost 3 bases and the J gene lost 5 bases, with 17 bases spanning the gap. CDR3 region: CASSSLEAGITEAFF. The CDR3, as DNA: TGCGCCAGCAGCTCTCTCGAAGCAGGGATAACTGAAGCTTTCTTT.

This chain joins TRBV5-5 and TRBJ1-5; TRBD1 is a possible D gene (6 bases). The CDR3 length is 15 residues. The V and J ends lost 0 bases and 1 base respectively, with 8 bases between them. The germline V gene encodes CDR1 SGHKS and CDR2 YYEKEE (reference sequence). DNA of the CDR3: TGTGCCAGCAGCTTGGGGCAGGGGAGCAATCAGCCCCAGCATTTT. This translates into CASSLGQGSNQPQHF. Full variable domain (missing parts from reference TRBV5-5 and TRBJ1-5): DAGVTQSPTHLIKTRGQQVTLRCSPISGHKSVSWYQQVLGQGPQFIFQYYEKEERGRGNFPDRFSARQFPNYSSELNVNALLLGDSALYLCASSLGQGSNQPQHFGDGTRLSIL.

The chain couples TRBV5-4 to TRBJ2-7, with D tentatively TRBD1 (6 bases). Germline CDR1 SGHNT, CDR2 YYREEE (reference sequence). The CDR3 has 19 residues. V gave up 3 bases and J gave up 3 bases, with 28 bases separating them. DNA for the CDR3: TGTGCCAGCAGCTCCCCCGGTGAGACACTAACAGGGACGGGCTACGAGCAGTACTTC. Protein: CASSSPGETLTGTGYEQYF.

Only one count was recorded for this clone. V gene TRBV7-9 combines with J gene TRBJ2-5; D may be TRBD2 (5 bases). Between the trimmed V and J ends, which lost 5 bases and 5 bases, there was a span of 12 bases. Germline CDR1 SEHNR, CDR2 FQNEAQ (reference sequence). CDR3 size: 13 residues. The CDR3 is CASSPRSGETQYF. CDR3 nucleotides: TGTGCCAGCAGCCCGCGGTCGGGGGAGACCCAGTACTTC.

This clone was seen once. V usage is TRBV7-9 and J usage is TRBJ1-1, with a weak D call TRBD1 (5 bases). V gave up 2 bases and J gave up 9 bases, with 10 bases separating them. This CDR3 comprises 12 residues. Germline values: CDR1 SEHNR, CDR2 FQNEAQ (reference sequence). The DNA for the CDR3 is TGTGCCAGCAGCTTAATAACAGGCAAAGCTTTCTTT. Its protein is CASSLITGKAFF.

The gene calls are TRBV10-1 and TRBJ2-4; 7 nucleotides agree with TRBD2. Germline CDR1 and CDR2: WNHNN and SYGVQD (reference sequence). With 3 bases clipped from V and 12 bases from J, the junction kept 8 bases outside the gene matches. CDR3 length equals 13 residues. The CDR3 sequence: CASSDGTILSQYF. In nucleotides, the CDR3 is TGCGCCAGCAGTGATGGGACTATCCTAAGTCAGTACTTC.

This clone was picked up one time. The CDR3 nucleotides read TGTGCCAGCAGCTCACATCGACAGGTTCGGGGCGATGAGCAGTTCTTC. Amino acid sequence: CASSSHRQVRGDEQFF. V gene TRBV7-3 combines with J gene TRBJ2-1; possible D gene TRBD1, 6 bases. CDR1 and CDR2 from the germline V gene are SGHTA and FQGTGA. The CDR3 is 16 residues long. Deletions cut 4 bases from V and 8 bases from J, with 21 bases between.

The chain joins TRBV7-8 to TRBJ1-1, with 7 positions matching TRBD1. V shed 5 bases, J shed 5 bases, and the junction held 2 bases outside the gene matches. This CDR3 is built from 12 residues. Germline V gene lookup returns CDR1 SGHVS and CDR2 FQNEAQ. CDR3 in DNA: TGTGCCAGCAGCGGACAGGTTACTGAAGCTTTCTTT. This encodes CASSGQVTEAFF.